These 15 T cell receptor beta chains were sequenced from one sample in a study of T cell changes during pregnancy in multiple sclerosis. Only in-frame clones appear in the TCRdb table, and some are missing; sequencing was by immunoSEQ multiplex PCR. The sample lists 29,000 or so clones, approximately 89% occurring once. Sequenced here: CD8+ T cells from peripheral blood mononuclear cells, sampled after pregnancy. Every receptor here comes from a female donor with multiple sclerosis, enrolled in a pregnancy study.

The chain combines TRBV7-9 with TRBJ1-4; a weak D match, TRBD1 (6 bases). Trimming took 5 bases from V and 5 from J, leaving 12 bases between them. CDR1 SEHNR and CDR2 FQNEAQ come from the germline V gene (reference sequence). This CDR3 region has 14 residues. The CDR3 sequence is CASSPKDRNEKLFF. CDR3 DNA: TGTGCCAGCAGCCCGAAGGACAGAAATGAAAAACTGTTTTTT. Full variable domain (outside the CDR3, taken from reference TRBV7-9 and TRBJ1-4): DTGVSQNPRHKITKRGQNVTFRCDPISEHNRLYWYRQTLGQGPEFLTYFQNEAQLEKSRLLSDRFSAERPKGSFSTLEIQRTEQGDSAMYLCASSPKDRNEKLFFGSGTQLSVL.

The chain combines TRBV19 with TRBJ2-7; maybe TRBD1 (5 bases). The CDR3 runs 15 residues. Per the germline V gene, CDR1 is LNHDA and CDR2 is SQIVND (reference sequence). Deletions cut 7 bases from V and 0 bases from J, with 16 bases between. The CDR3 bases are TGTGCCAGTACGCCGGTGGTGGACACCTCCTACGAGCAGTACTTC. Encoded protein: CASTPVVDTSYEQYF.

CDR3 residues: CASSIREGTRGYTF. The CDR3 DNA follows: TGTGCCAGTAGTATAAGAGAGGGCACAAGGGGCTACACCTTC. This rearrangement joins TRBV19 to TRBJ1-2; D gene ambiguous. The CDR3 is made up of 14 amino acids. Germline V CDR1 and CDR2: LNHDA, SQIVND (reference sequence). The V and J ends lost 2 bases and 8 bases respectively, with 15 bases between them.

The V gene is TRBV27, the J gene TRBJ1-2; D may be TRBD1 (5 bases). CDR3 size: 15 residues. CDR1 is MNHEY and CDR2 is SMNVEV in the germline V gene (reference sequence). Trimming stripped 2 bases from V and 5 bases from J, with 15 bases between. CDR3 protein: CASSLRTPPLYGYTF. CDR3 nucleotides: TGTGCCAGCAGTTTACGGACACCTCCCCTTTATGGCTACACCTTC.

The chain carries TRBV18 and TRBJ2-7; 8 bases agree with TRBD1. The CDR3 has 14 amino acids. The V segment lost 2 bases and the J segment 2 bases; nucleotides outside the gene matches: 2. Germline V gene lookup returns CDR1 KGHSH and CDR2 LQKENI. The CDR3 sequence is CASSPETGAYEQYF. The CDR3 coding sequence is TGTGCCAGCTCACCAGAGACAGGGGCCTACGAGCAGTACTTC.

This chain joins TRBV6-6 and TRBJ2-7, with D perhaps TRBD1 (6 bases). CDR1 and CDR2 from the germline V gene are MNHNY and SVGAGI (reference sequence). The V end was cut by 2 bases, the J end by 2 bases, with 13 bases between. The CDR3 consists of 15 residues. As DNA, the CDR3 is TGTGCCAGCAGTTACCAGCCGGACAGCACCTACGAGCAGTACTTC. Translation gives CASSYQPDSTYEQYF.

The chain's CDR3 is CAIREEGLNYEQYF. Here the CDR3 DNA reads TGTGCCATTAGGGAGGAGGGACTTAACTACGAGCAGTACTTC. This chain uses TRBV10-3 with TRBJ2-7, with D perhaps TRBD2 (6 bases). V was cut by 9 bases and J by 3 bases, with 18 bases left in between. The CDR3 extends over 14 amino acids. Germline CDR1 and CDR2: ENHRY and SYGVKD.

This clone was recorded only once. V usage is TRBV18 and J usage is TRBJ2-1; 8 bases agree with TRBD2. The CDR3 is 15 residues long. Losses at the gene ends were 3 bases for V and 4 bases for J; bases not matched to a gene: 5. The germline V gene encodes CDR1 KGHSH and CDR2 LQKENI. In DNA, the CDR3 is TGTGCCAGCTCACCCGGGACGGGGGGGTACAATGAGCAGTTCTTC. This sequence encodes CASSPGTGGYNEQFF.

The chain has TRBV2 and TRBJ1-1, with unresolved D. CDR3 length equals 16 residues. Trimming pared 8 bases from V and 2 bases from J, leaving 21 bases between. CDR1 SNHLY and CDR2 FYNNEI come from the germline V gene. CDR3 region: CASQYAQDRGNTEAFF. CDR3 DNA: TGTGCCAGCCAATACGCCCAGGATCGGGGTAACACTGAAGCTTTCTTT.

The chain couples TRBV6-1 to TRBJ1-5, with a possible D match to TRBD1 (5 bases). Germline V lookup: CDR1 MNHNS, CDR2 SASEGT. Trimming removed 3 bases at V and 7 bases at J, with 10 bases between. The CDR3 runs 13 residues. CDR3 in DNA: TGTGCCAGCAGTGAGGCCAGGGCCCAGCCCCAGCATTTT. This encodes CASSEARAQPQHF.

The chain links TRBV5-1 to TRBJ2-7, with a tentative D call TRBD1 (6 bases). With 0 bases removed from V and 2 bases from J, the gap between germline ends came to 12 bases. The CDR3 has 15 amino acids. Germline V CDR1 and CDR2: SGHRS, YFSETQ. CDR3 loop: CASSLAPQGAYEQYF. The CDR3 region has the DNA TGCGCCAGCAGCTTGGCACCACAGGGCGCCTACGAGCAGTACTTC.

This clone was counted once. The CDR3 region is CASSSPLAETQYF. CDR3 coding DNA: TGTGCCAGCAGCTCTCCACTAGCGGAGACCCAGTACTTC. V and J are TRBV7-2 and TRBJ2-5, with TRBD2 matching 7 bases. The CDR3 contains 13 residues. Germline CDR1 and CDR2: SGHTA and FQGNSA. Trimming took 4 bases from V and 5 from J; bases not matched to a gene: 4. The full variable domain, rest sourced from reference TRBV7-2 and TRBJ2-5, is GAGVSQSPSNKVTEKGKDVELRCDPISGHTALYWYRQSLGQGLEFLIYFQGNSAPDKSGLPSDRFSAERTGGSVSTLTIQRTQQEDSAVYLCASSSPLAETQYFGPGTRLLVL.

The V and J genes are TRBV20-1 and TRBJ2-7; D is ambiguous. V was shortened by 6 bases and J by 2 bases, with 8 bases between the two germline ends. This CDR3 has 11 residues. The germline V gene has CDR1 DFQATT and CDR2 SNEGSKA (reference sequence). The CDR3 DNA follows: TGCAGTGCGTGGCCGACCTACGAGCAGTACTTC. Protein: CSAWPTYEQYF.

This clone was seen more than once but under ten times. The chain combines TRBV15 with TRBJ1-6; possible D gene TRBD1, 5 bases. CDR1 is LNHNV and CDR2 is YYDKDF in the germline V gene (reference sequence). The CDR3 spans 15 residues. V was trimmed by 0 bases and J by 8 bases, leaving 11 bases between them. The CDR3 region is CATSRERGDYSPLHF. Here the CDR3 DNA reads TGTGCCACCAGCAGAGAGCGGGGCGACTATTCACCCCTCCACTTT.

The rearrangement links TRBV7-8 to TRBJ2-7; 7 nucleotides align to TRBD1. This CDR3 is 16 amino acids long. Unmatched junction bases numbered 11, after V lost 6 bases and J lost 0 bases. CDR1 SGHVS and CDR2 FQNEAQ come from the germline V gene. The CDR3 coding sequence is TGTGCCAGCAGTCGTTCCGGGACAGAAAGCTCCTACGAGCAGTACTTC. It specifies CASSRSGTESSYEQYF.